This TCR beta chain was obtained from a study of T cells in Graves' hyperthyroidism and ophthalmopathy. The source material, RNA transcripts, was used to amplify TCR beta CDR3 regions. TCR CDR3 regions were first amplified by RT-PCR with HTBI primers. TCRdb ran MiXCR on the multiplex PCR reads and lists one entry per CDR3 protein. Of more than 350,000 distinct CDR3 sequences in the sample, approximately 17% were seen once. General study results and limits: The model's output predicted ophthalmopathy at a median of approximately 6.5 months prior to onset. Clonotypes that were expanded in thyroid above 0.001 mostly appeared in blood too.

Blood was obtained at the first hyperthyroidism diagnosis, which preceded any ophthalmopathy symptoms. From 10 ml of fresh peripheral blood, PBMCs were isolated. This clonotype appeared many times. Its antigen is currently unknown. Trimming at V came to 8 bases and at J to 5 bases, leaving 8 bases not matched to a gene. The CDR3 has 15 residues. Germline CDR1 SNHLY, CDR2 FYNNEI. The rearrangement joins TRBV2 to TRBJ2-3; 12 bases map to TRBD2. Source material: blood. This clonotype was sampled from a woman aged 25-40 years with Graves' hyperthyroidism that later progressed to Graves' ophthalmopathy. CDR3 bases: TGTGCCAGCGGTGCGACTAGCGGGGGAATAGATACGCAGTATTTT. Its translation is CASGATSGGIDTQYF.